This T cell receptor beta chain stems from a study of OX40 agonist ivuxolimab in advanced cancers. About the research overall: Patients were treated with ivuxolimab, an agonistic anti-OX40 (CD134) antibody.

This clone was seen once. Its antigen is not known. Study-level results: CD4+ T cells averaged fewer expanded clones than CD8+ T cells. Certain nonresponding patients likewise had low normalized T-cell clonal expansion.

Sequenced by immunoSEQ multiplex PCR; TCRdb stores in-frame clones only, minus some. The sample yields roughly 50,000 clones, about 82% seen once. The CDR3 runs to 14 residues. The germline V gene has CDR1 KGHSH and CDR2 LQKENI. Trimming pared 3 bases from V and 0 bases from J, leaving 8 bases between. Patients with autoimmune history or systemic immunosuppression were excluded. The material sequenced was CD4+ or CD8+ T cells sorted from blood, taken in a trial of the OX40 agonist ivuxolimab. V gene TRBV18 combines with J gene TRBJ1-2; no definite D call. This receptor was identified in an adult with an advanced solid tumor such as melanoma, head and neck, liver or kidney cancer. The DNA of the CDR3 is TGTGCCAGCTCACCTACAGCCGCTAACTATGGCTACACCTTC. Translated: CASSPTAANYGYTF.